These 4 T cell receptor beta chains share one sample of origin, sequenced in a study of cytomegalovirus exposure and HLA in healthy donors. PCR involved 60 Vbeta and 13 Jbeta primers. The assay was immunoSEQ multiplex PCR, and TCRdb's table has in-frame clones only and misses some. The data show about 150,000 clones, around 79% seen once. Sample: PBMCs. The origin of the receptors is a man aged 30-40 years in good health and CMV-seropositive.

V is TRBV27 and J is TRBJ1-2; D is perhaps TRBD1 (5 bases). The CDR3 runs 13 residues. V lost 1 base, J lost 8 bases, and 11 bases lay in between. Germline V gene sequence: CDR1 MNHEY, CDR2 SMNVEV (reference sequence). The CDR3 sequence is CASSLLRGTGYTF. In DNA form, the CDR3 reads TGTGCCAGCAGTTTATTACGGGGGACGGGCTACACCTTC.

The V gene is TRBV19, the J gene TRBJ2-2; TRBD2 might be the D (5 bases). This CDR3 has 16 amino acids. Trimming pared 6 bases from V and 4 bases from J, leaving 18 bases between. The V gene's germline CDR1 is LNHDA and CDR2 SQIVND (reference sequence). This CDR3 is CASSPLKGVRTGELFF. The CDR3 DNA sequence: TGTGCCAGTAGCCCTTTGAAGGGAGTTCGCACCGGGGAGCTGTTTTTT.

The genes are TRBV4-1 and TRBJ2-5; 15 bases align to TRBD2. Germline V lookup: CDR1 MGHRA, CDR2 YSYEKL. Trimming at V came to 1 base and at J to 5 bases, leaving 11 bases not matched to a gene. The CDR3 is made up of 19 amino acids. The CDR3: CASSQGDWTSGGARETQYF. The CDR3 coding sequence is TGCGCCAGCAGCCAAGGGGATTGGACTAGCGGGGGGGCTCGGGAGACCCAGTACTTC.

The J gene is TRBJ2-3, the V gene TRBV6-6; maybe TRBD2 (5 bases). V lost 6 bases and J 4 bases, leaving 17 bases between the germline ends. The germline gives CDR1 MNHNY, CDR2 SVGAGI (reference sequence). The CDR3 contains 15 residues. Written as DNA, the CDR3 is TGTGCCAGCAGCCCTGTAGCGAACCGGCCAGATACGCAGTATTTT. Its translation: CASSPVANRPDTQYF.